This TCR beta chain was recorded in a study of CD4 and CD8 cells across lung adenocarcinoma regions. Many counts were recorded for this clonotype. MiXCR, run by TCRdb on the PCR reads, gives a single entry per CDR3 protein. Counted here are some 23,000 distinct CDR3 sequences, under 60% occurring once; the ten biggest clones make up roughly 50%. The V and J ends lost 4 bases and 4 bases respectively, with 12 bases between them. CDR1 is MGHDK and CDR2 is SYGVNS in the germline V gene. This CDR3 is built from 14 residues. The clonotype comes from a male donor with lung adenocarcinoma. The CD4 and CD8 labels of this study may be unreliable. The genes are TRBV25-1 and TRBJ2-3; TRBD1 might be the D (5 bases). The sample comprised CD8+ T cells from the center of a lung tumor. CDR3 sequence (DNA): TGTGCCAGCAGTGTCGACAGCACCCCAGATACGCAGTATTTT. Its protein product is CASSVDSTPDTQYF.